Listed below are T cell receptor beta chains from one sample, sequenced in a study of T-cell memory formation after mild COVID-19. TCRdb independently ran MiXCR on the 5' RACE reads; one entry per CDR3 protein. The repertoire holds about 390,000 distinct CDR3 sequences, with over 20% as singletons. The sequenced sample consisted of PBMCs or a T cell subset sorted from them (not recorded which). These receptors were obtained from an adult woman who had mild COVID-19 (a few samples of this study predate the infection). Cell type and time point are not known. CDR3s include the opening cysteine and the closing phenylalanine or tryptophan. D genes are given only for firm matches. Not every row has a clone size; where given, it reads once, few, many or a size class.

TRBV12-3/TRBV12-4	14	few	TRBD1	TRBJ2-3	TGTGCCAGCAGTCAGGGACAGAGCGCAGATACGCAGTATTTT	CASSQGQSADTQYF
TRBV5-1	14	few	TRBD2	TRBJ2-7	TGCGCCAGCAGCCGGGCACTAGCGGCCTACGAGCAGTACTTC	CASSRALAAYEQYF
TRBV20-1	15	few	NA	TRBJ1-6	TGCAGTGCTAGAGATTGGGCAGTTGTAGCTTCACCCCTCCACTTT	CSARDWAVVASPLHF
TRBV12-3/TRBV12-4	12	NA	NA	TRBJ2-2	TGTGCCAGCCATGGTCTTGGCGGGGAGCTGTTTTTT	CASHGLGGELFF
TRBV7-2	15	NA	TRBD2	TRBJ2-1	TGTGCCAGCAGCTTAGTGATAGCGGGGGGCAATGAGCAGTTCTTC	CASSLVIAGGNEQFF
TRBV24-1	17	few	NA	TRBJ2-2	TGTGCCACCAGTGATACTGGAGGGGGGGGCAGAACCGGGGAGCTGTTTTTT	CATSDTGGGGRTGELFF
TRBV3-1	15	NA	TRBD2	TRBJ2-7	TGTGCCAGCAGCCAAGCTAGCGGGGGGGCCTACGAGCAGTACTTC	CASSQASGGAYEQYF
TRBV11-2	16	many	TRBD2	TRBJ2-1	TGTGCCAGCCAACGGACTAGCGGGGACCTTTACAATGAGCAGTTCTTC	CASQRTSGDLYNEQFF
TRBV5-6	13	NA	NA	TRBJ1-1	TGTGCCAGCAGCTTGTCGCCGAGTACTGAAGCTTTCTTT	CASSLSPSTEAFF
TRBV7-9	15	NA	TRBD1	TRBJ2-7	TGTGCCAGCAGCTTACCGGGACAGGCAACCTACGAGCAGTACTTC	CASSLPGQATYEQYF
TRBV6-6	14	many	NA	TRBJ2-5	TGTGCCAGCAGTTACTCAGTAGGGGCAGAGACCCAGTACTTC	CASSYSVGAETQYF
TRBV29-1	13	NA	NA	TRBJ1-3	TGCAGCGTTCGACAGGTTACTGGAAACACCATATATTTT	CSVRQVTGNTIYF
TRBV7-9	18	NA	NA	TRBJ2-1	TGTGCCAGCAGCTCGGACAGTACGTACCGACCACACTACAATGAGCAGTTCTTC	CASSSDSTYRPHYNEQFF
TRBV5-5	17	NA	NA	TRBJ1-1	TGTGCCAGCAGCTTGTCGGGAAGCGGAACCAGCCTCACGGAAGCTTTCTTT	CASSLSGSGTSLTEAFF
TRBV6-6	18	few	NA	TRBJ1-2	TGTGCCAGCAGTTACTTGCCCAGGACAGCCAGTGAAGGCTATGGCTACACCTTC	CASSYLPRTASEGYGYTF
TRBV9	14	NA	NA	TRBJ2-7	TGTGCCAGCAGCGTCTCTGGGGCACACTACGAGCAGTACTTC	CASSVSGAHYEQYF
TRBV7-3	16	few	TRBD2	TRBJ2-1	TGTGCCAGCAGCCCTGGTAGCGGGGTCGCGTTAAATGAGCAGTTCTTC	CASSPGSGVALNEQFF
TRBV4-3	15	NA	TRBD1	TRBJ2-7	TGCGCCAGCAGCCAAGAGACAGGGGGGAGCTACGAGCAGTACTTC	CASSQETGGSYEQYF
TRBV6-6	13	few	NA	TRBJ1-4	TGTGCCAGCAGTTGGGTTGGAGATGAAAAACTGTTTTTT	CASSWVGDEKLFF
TRBV20-1	15	few	NA	TRBJ2-1	TGCAGTGCTCCCCCCGGGACGCCTCCCCCTAATGAGCAGTTCTTC	CSAPPGTPPPNEQFF
TRBV27	16	NA	NA	TRBJ2-7	TGTGCCAGCAGTTTATCGTTAGGGGTTAAGTCCTACGAGCAGTACTTC	CASSLSLGVKSYEQYF
TRBV4-3	15	NA	TRBD1	TRBJ1-1	TGCGCCAGCAGCCATGTGGGACAGGGGAGCACTGAAGCTTTCTTT	CASSHVGQGSTEAFF
TRBV5-1	16	NA	TRBD2	TRBJ2-3	TGCGCCAGCAGCTTGACTAGCGGGCCAGTCACAGATACGCAGTATTTT	CASSLTSGPVTDTQYF
TRBV3-1	16	NA	NA	TRBJ2-1	TGTGCCAGCAGCCAAGATGTACAGCCAGCCTACAATGAGCAGTTCTTC	CASSQDVQPAYNEQFF
TRBV5-1	16	few	NA	TRBJ2-2	TGCGCCAGCAGCCCGATGACAGGTTCGAACACCGGGGAGCTGTTTTTT	CASSPMTGSNTGELFF
TRBV5-1	16	few	NA	TRBJ2-3	TGCGCCAGCAGCTTCAATGGGGGAGATTTCACAGATACGCAGTATTTT	CASSFNGGDFTDTQYF
TRBV5-1	15	NA	TRBD2	TRBJ2-7	TGCGCCAGCAGCGCCTCGGGACTACGGGCCTACGAGCAGTACTTC	CASSASGLRAYEQYF
TRBV3-1	17	few	TRBD2	TRBJ2-1	TGTGCCAGCAGCCAAGATTTACTAGCGGGGGACTACAATGAGCAGTTCTTC	CASSQDLLAGDYNEQFF
TRBV11-2	11	few	NA	TRBJ2-5	TGTGCCAGCAGCTTCGAAAAGACCCAGTACTTC	CASSFEKTQYF
TRBV5-6	12	few	TRBD1	TRBJ1-1	TGTGCCAGCATCGCGGCGGACAGGGAAGCTTTCTTT	CASIAADREAFF
TRBV27	16	NA	TRBD2	TRBJ2-5	TGTGCCAGCAGCCCCCCGCCCAGCGGGGGGCCAGAGACCCAGTACTTC	CASSPPPSGGPETQYF
TRBV29-1	14	few	NA	TRBJ2-7	TGCAGCGTTCCGGACAGCTCTCAGGCCTACGAGCAGTACTTC	CSVPDSSQAYEQYF
TRBV19	17	NA	NA	TRBJ2-2	TGTGCCAGTAGCGGCGGACAGACCTACTCCCTCACCCGGGAGCTGTTTTTT	CASSGGQTYSLTRELFF
TRBV3-1	13	NA	NA	TRBJ1-2	TGTGCCAGCAGCCAATTACACAGGGATGGCTACACCTTC	CASSQLHRDGYTF
TRBV9	15	many	NA	TRBJ1-1	TGTGCCAGCAGCGAAGCGGGGGAGGGTTTAGCTGAAGCTTTCTTT	CASSEAGEGLAEAFF
TRBV15	15	once	NA	TRBJ1-1	TGTGCCACCAGCAGCTCACGGACAGTGAACACTGAAGCTTTCTTT	CATSSSRTVNTEAFF
TRBV15	16	NA	NA	TRBJ1-1	TGTGCCACCAGCAGTCGCCAGGGAAGCGGGAACACTGAAGCTTTCTTT	CATSSRQGSGNTEAFF
TRBV7-2	16	few	TRBD2	TRBJ2-3	TGTGCCAGCAGCCCCTCGGGTAGCGGGTGGGCAGATACGCAGTATTTT	CASSPSGSGWADTQYF
TRBV24-1	16	few	NA	TRBJ2-5	TGTGCCACCAGTGCCACCGGACAGCTCACGGAAGAGACCCAGTACTTC	CATSATGQLTEETQYF
TRBV7-9	15	NA	TRBD2	TRBJ2-1	TGTGCCAGCAGCCGTAGATTAGCGGGAGACAATGAGCAGTTCTTC	CASSRRLAGDNEQFF
TRBV18	15	few	TRBD1	TRBJ2-7	TGTGCCAGCTCAGTACCACAGGGGGTCCACGACGAGCAGTACTTC	CASSVPQGVHDEQYF
TRBV29-1	16	NA	TRBD1	TRBJ2-5	TGCAGCGTTGACCCGCAAGGGACAGGGGGGAGGGAGACCCAGTACTTC	CSVDPQGTGGRETQYF
TRBV6-2/TRBV6-3	14	NA	NA	TRBJ2-7	TGTGCCAGTTGGAAGGGCGACAGGTCCTACGAGCAGTACTTC	CASWKGDRSYEQYF
TRBV4-2	13	NA	TRBD2	TRBJ2-3	TGTGCCAGCAGCCAAGACCGGACTAGTACGCAGTATTTT	CASSQDRTSTQYF
TRBV5-1	16	few	NA	TRBJ1-6	TGCGCCAGCAGCCCAAACCTTTTTGGAGTAAATTCACCCCTCCACTTT	CASSPNLFGVNSPLHF
TRBV7-3	16	NA	TRBD1	TRBJ2-2	TGTGCCAGCAGCTACCCTATCAGGGGGTTGAGCGGGGAGCTGTTTTTT	CASSYPIRGLSGELFF